A selection of T cell receptor beta chains follows, all from one sample in a study of T cell clusters in autoimmune cytopenias. No DNA is given; TCRdb re-called the multiplex PCR reads and lists each CDR3 protein once. The table lists several thousand distinct CDR3 sequences. This same sample was also taken into another study, of T cell repertoires in aging, cancer and after chemotherapy.

The sample taken for sequencing was peripheral blood. These TCRs come from a human donor in good health. Each CDR3 is given with its conserved first and last residue. Rows may omit the clone size; those that give it use once, few, many or a size class.

CDR3aa	j_gene	v_gene	abundance
CASSIRGQGGTEAFF	TRBJ1-1	TRBV19	NA
CASTRTGRGEQFF	TRBJ2-1	TRBV6-2/TRBV6-3	NA
CASTGQATSTDTQYF	TRBJ2-3	TRBV5-5	medium-sized
CASSDLKLGTGEQFF	TRBJ2-1	TRBV6-4	NA
CASSFVGSYSHYGYTF	TRBJ1-2	TRBV5-5	NA
CAQTEQGAKDPSHYEQYF	TRBJ2-7	TRBV19	medium-sized
CASSELGASGRYEQYF	TRBJ2-7	TRBV6-1	NA
CASSSNRDQETQYF	TRBJ2-5	TRBV5-6	NA
CASSLSEGAEAFF	TRBJ1-1	TRBV27	NA
CASRGTRSNQPQHF	TRBJ1-5	TRBV12-3/TRBV12-4	NA
CASSVFRDGEQFF	TRBJ2-1	TRBV6-1	NA
CSAVARTLNYGYTF	TRBJ1-2	TRBV29-1	medium-sized
CASSLVRQGNEQFF	TRBJ2-1	TRBV5-4	medium-sized
CASSQAWAGRGGETQYF	TRBJ2-5	TRBV11-2	NA
CASSTAYANEQFF	TRBJ2-1	TRBV19	medium-sized
CASSYSEGTGELFF	TRBJ2-2	TRBV6-5	medium-sized
CASSYPGGAYEQYF	TRBJ2-7	TRBV6-5	NA
CASSTRDKTLSYEQYF	TRBJ2-7	TRBV19	NA
CASSLGLRGLAGQDTQYF	TRBJ2-3	TRBV13	NA
CSGRQNEKLFF	TRBJ1-4	TRBV29-1	medium-sized
CAISATGSAYEQYF	TRBJ2-7	TRBV10-3	NA
CASSLSFRRNTGELFF	TRBJ2-2	TRBV27	NA
CSAGESKNIQYF	TRBJ2-4	TRBV29-1	medium-sized
CASSPRTNTGELFF	TRBJ2-2	TRBV18	NA
CASSAVRTGGVSPLHF	TRBJ1-6	TRBV6-1	NA
CASSREYSNQPQHF	TRBJ1-5	TRBV5-5	NA
CASNQGSRYNEQFF	TRBJ2-1	TRBV6-6	NA
CSVRGDSNQPQHF	TRBJ1-5	TRBV29-1	medium-sized